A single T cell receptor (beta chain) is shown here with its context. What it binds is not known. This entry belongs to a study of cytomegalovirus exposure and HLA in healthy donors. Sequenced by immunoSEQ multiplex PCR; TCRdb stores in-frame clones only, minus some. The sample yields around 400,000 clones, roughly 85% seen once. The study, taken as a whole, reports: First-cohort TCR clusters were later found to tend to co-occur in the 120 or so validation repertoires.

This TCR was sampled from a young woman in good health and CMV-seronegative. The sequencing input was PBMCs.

As DNA, the CDR3 is TGTGCCAGCAGTGAAGCGGGGAGAACAGATACGCAGTATTTT. Encoded protein: CASSEAGRTDTQYF. The V call is TRBV6-1, the J call TRBJ2-3, with a tentative D call TRBD2 (5 bases). Trimming took 0 bases from V and 3 from J, leaving 7 bases between them. The CDR3 runs to 14 residues. Germline loops: CDR1 MNHNS, CDR2 SASEGT.